These 3 T cell receptor beta chains originate from one sample sequenced in a study of blood T cells in healthy people across ages. Through a sample-barcoded 5' primer and a J-beta primer mix, a second PCR was run for roughly 6 to 11 cycles. TCRdb called the 5' RACE reads again in MiXCR, with one record for every CDR3 protein. Of roughly 680,000 distinct CDR3 sequences listed, around 52% were seen once; the top ten hold around an eighth. Material for sequencing was blood. These receptor sequences come from a woman over 75 in good health.

Turning to this clonotype: This may arise from a read error, as a much more abundant clone is one base away. The DNA for the CDR3 is TGTCCCAGCAGCCCCGGGGCCACCCTCTACGCCAAAAACATTCAGTACTTC. The encoded protein is CPSSPGATLYAKNIQYF. This sequence joins TRBV7-2 and TRBJ2-4; D may be TRBD1 or TRBD2 (5 bases each). The CDR3 consists of 17 residues. Germline V gene sequence: CDR1 SGHTA, CDR2 FQGNSA.

The gene calls are TRBV9 and TRBJ2-1, with 9 bases fitting TRBD2. The CDR3 has 14 residues. Germline V gene data show CDR1 as SGDLS and CDR2 as YYNGEE. The V segment lost 4 bases and the J segment 5 bases; nucleotides outside the gene matches: 4. In DNA, the CDR3 is TGTGCCAGCAGCCGGGCTAGCGGGAACAATGAGCAGTTCTTC. Its translation is CASSRASGNNEQFF.

Turning to this clonotype: The junction and the germline gene differ at one end; a read error may be behind it. The chain joins TRBV20-1 to TRBJ1-5, with a possible D match to TRBD1 (5 bases). The germline V gene encodes CDR1 DFQATT and CDR2 SNEGSKA (reference sequence). The CDR3 runs 14 residues. The CDR3 reads CSAREAGMGQPQHF. In nucleotides, the CDR3 is TGCAGTGCGAGAGAAGCAGGGATGGGTCAGCCCCAGCATTTT.